This is a list of T cell receptor beta chains from one sample in a study of blood T cell repertoires in COVID-19. Method: immunoSEQ multiplex PCR; TCRdb's copy keeps in-frame clones and lacks some. Among a few hundred thousand clones listed, about 89% were seen once. Sequencing input: peripheral blood. These receptors were taken from a woman aged 60-75 years with acute or convalescent COVID-19. The CDR3 runs from the conserved cysteine through the conserved F or W. A D gene is named only where the DNA matches it firmly. Rows may omit the clone size; those that give it use once, few, many or a size class.

clone size | J gene | D gene | V gene | CDR3 protein | CDR3 DNA
- | TRBJ1-2 | TRBD1 | TRBV18 | CASSPQGDYGYTF | TGTGCCAGCTCACCCCAGGGGGACTATGGCTACACCTTC
- | TRBJ2-1 | TRBD2 | TRBV4-1 | CASSPLALAGGINEQFF | TGCGCCAGCAGCCCTCTCGCGCTAGCGGGGGGGATCAATGAGCAGTTCTTC
- | TRBJ2-3 | - | TRBV18 | CASSDLRTDTQYF | TGTGCCAGCTCAGACTTGCGCACAGATACGCAGTATTTT
- | TRBJ2-1 | TRBD2 | TRBV3-1/TRBV3-2 | CASSQPGLARNEQFF | TGTGCCAGCAGCCAGCCGGGACTAGCGAGAAATGAGCAGTTCTTC
- | TRBJ1-2 | - | TRBV10-3 | CAITPEPLLSGYTF | TGTGCCATCACCCCCGAGCCCCTCCTGAGTGGCTACACCTTC
- | TRBJ2-7 | - | TRBV5-1 | CASSLASGTGEQYF | TGCGCCAGCAGCTTGGCCTCAGGCACCGGCGAGCAGTACTTC
- | TRBJ2-7 | TRBD1 | TRBV10-1 | CASSGGTGFYEQYF | TGCGCCAGCAGTGGGGGGACAGGGTTCTACGAGCAGTACTTC
- | TRBJ2-2 | - | TRBV9 | CASSVDGGYTGELFF | TGTGCCAGCAGCGTAGACGGCGGCTACACCGGGGAGCTGTTTTTT
- | TRBJ2-3 | TRBD2 | TRBV7-3 | CASSLAGEFTDTQYF | TGTGCCAGCAGCTTAGCGGGGGAGTTCACAGATACGCAGTATTTT
- | TRBJ1-5 | - | TRBV28 | CASRSVDSNQPQHF | TGTGCCAGCAGGTCCGTAGATAGCAATCAGCCCCAGCATTTT
- | TRBJ1-3 | TRBD1 | TRBV6-5 | CASRPSTGVGNTIYF | TGTGCCAGCAGGCCCTCCACAGGGGTTGGAAACACCATATATTTT
- | TRBJ1-2 | - | TRBV18 | CASRPGSVDYGYTF | TGTGCCAGCCGCCCCGGGTCTGTAGACTATGGCTACACCTTC
- | TRBJ1-3 | - | TRBV9 | CASSKQSSGNTIYF | TGTGCCAGCAGCAAACAGTCGTCTGGAAACACCATATATTTT
- | TRBJ1-3 | - | TRBV9 | CASSVDSPTGNTIYF | TGTGCCAGCAGCGTAGACTCCCCCACCGGGAACACCATATATTTT
- | TRBJ2-3 | TRBD2 | TRBV5-4 | CASTSGGGSTDTQYF | TGTGCCAGCACCTCGGGCGGGGGAAGCACAGATACGCAGTATTTT
- | TRBJ2-7 | - | TRBV15 | CATSRVGGHDEQYF | TGTGCCACCAGCAGAGTAGGAGGGCACGACGAGCAGTACTTC
- | TRBJ1-3 | TRBD1 | TRBV9 | CASSVGPQTGGNTIYF | TGTGCCAGCAGCGTAGGCCCTCAGACAGGGGGAAACACCATATATTTT
- | TRBJ2-4 | - | TRBV5-6 | CASSRGAKNIQYF | TGTGCCAGCAGCAGGGGCGCCAAAAACATTCAGTACTTC
once | TRBJ1-3 | TRBD1 | TRBV11-2 | CASSYRGPGNTIYF | TGTGCCAGCAGCTACAGGGGGCCGGGAAACACCATATATTTT
- | TRBJ2-1 | TRBD2 | TRBV30 | CAWSLRTSGIHNEQFF | TGTGCCTGGAGTCTTCGGACTAGCGGGATACACAATGAGCAGTTCTTC
- | TRBJ2-7 | TRBD1 | TRBV11-2 | CASSLDLVKGAKTYEQYF | TGTGCCAGCAGCTTAGATCTCGTGAAGGGGGCGAAAACTTACGAGCAGTACTTC
- | TRBJ2-7 | - | TRBV11-2 | CASSTHPGQQQYF | TGTGCCAGCAGCACCCACCCCGGACAACAGCAGTACTTC
- | TRBJ1-5 | - | TRBV5-1 | CASSLGPGGNQPQHF | TGCGCCAGCAGCTTGGGACCGGGGGGCAATCAGCCCCAGCATTTT
- | TRBJ2-2 | - | TRBV9 | CASSVGSSKTGELFF | TGTGCCAGCAGCGTAGGGAGTAGTAAGACGGGGGAGCTGTTTTTT
once | TRBJ2-7 | - | TRBV14 | CASSPLGHEQYF | TGTGCCAGCAGCCCATTGGGCCACGAGCAGTACTTC
few | TRBJ1-5 | - | TRBV6-5 | CASSSRLLSNQPQHF | TGTGCCAGCAGTTCCCGACTGCTTAGCAATCAGCCCCAGCATTTT
- | TRBJ1-5 | TRBD1 | TRBV6-5 | CASRLQGDQPQHF | TGTGCCAGCAGACTACAGGGGGATCAGCCCCAGCATTTT
- | TRBJ2-5 | - | TRBV9 | CASSVEAGQETQYF | TGTGCCAGCAGCGTAGAGGCAGGACAAGAGACCCAGTACTTC
- | TRBJ2-2 | TRBD1 | TRBV6-5 | CASRQGVHGELFF | TGTGCCAGCAGACAGGGGGTTCACGGGGAGCTGTTTTTT
- | TRBJ1-6 | - | TRBV5-1 | CASRRDADSPLHF | TGCGCCAGCAGGAGGGATGCGGATTCACCCCTCCACTTT
- | TRBJ1-4 | - | TRBV30 | CAWSAVRERGAREKLFF | TGTGCCTGGAGTGCCGTCCGAGAGCGTGGGGCGCGGGAAAAACTGTTTTTT
once | TRBJ2-2 | - | TRBV2 | CASQQGTPGTGELFF | TGTGCCAGCCAGCAGGGTACGCCGGGCACCGGGGAGCTGTTTTTT
- | TRBJ2-1 | TRBD2 | TRBV4-1 | CASSQEGLAGSSEQFF | TGCGCCAGCAGCCAAGAGGGACTAGCGGGGTCTAGTGAGCAGTTCTTC
- | TRBJ2-3 | TRBD1 | TRBV2 | CASRGQGWTDTQYF | TGTGCCAGCAGGGGACAGGGTTGGACAGATACGCAGTATTTT
- | TRBJ2-7 | TRBD2 | TRBV19 | CASSWASGSYEQYF | TGTGCCAGTAGTTGGGCTAGCGGTTCCTACGAGCAGTACTTC
- | TRBJ1-5 | - | TRBV27 | CASSLQGYNQPQHF | TGTGCCAGCAGTTTGCAGGGGTACAATCAGCCCCAGCATTTT
- | TRBJ1-6 | TRBD1 | TRBV18 | CASSPGQDNSPLHF | TGTGCCAGCTCACCGGGACAGGATAATTCACCCCTCCACTTT
- | TRBJ2-1 | - | TRBV7-8 | CASSSGESGQFF | TGTGCCAGCAGCTCGGGAGAGTCCGGGCAGTTCTTC
- | TRBJ2-4 | TRBD1 | TRBV29-1 | CSVAGGLGKNIQYF | TGCAGCGTTGCAGGGGGTTTGGGCAAAAACATTCAGTACTTC
- | TRBJ1-2 | TRBD1 | TRBV27 | CASSLQGGNGYTF | TGTGCCAGCAGTTTGCAGGGGGGCAATGGCTACACCTTC
- | TRBJ2-1 | TRBD2 | TRBV10-3 | CAIRRPGTSGRVHNEQFF | TGTGCCATCAGGAGACCCGGGACTAGCGGGAGGGTACACAATGAGCAGTTCTTC
- | TRBJ1-1 | - | TRBV27 | CASVGESPMNTEAFF | TGTGCCAGCGTCGGGGAGAGCCCCATGAACACTGAAGCTTTCTTT